This T cell receptor beta chain comes out of a study of OX40 agonist ivuxolimab in advanced cancers. About the research overall: Of mixed ages from about 23 to 90 and averaging around 60 years, the group was over 80% male. Whole-study findings and limits: Doses of 0.1 to 3.0 mg/kg were accompanied by clonal expansion of CD4+ and CD8+ blood T cells by week 6.

The CDR3 sequence is 14 residues long. V lost 5 bases and J lost 8, with 15 bases in between. Germline lookup yields CDR1 SGHAT and CDR2 FQNNGV. Notes on this clone: Its target is unknown.

The assay was immunoSEQ multiplex PCR, and TCRdb's table has in-frame clones only and misses some. This repertoire shows tens of thousands of clones, roughly 89% found once; its top ten account for about 0.61%. The chain is built from TRBV11-2 and TRBJ1-4, with a weak D call TRBD1 (5 bases). Sequencing used CD4+ or CD8+ T cells sorted from blood, obtained in a trial of the OX40 agonist ivuxolimab. This receptor was obtained from an adult with an advanced solid tumor such as melanoma, head and neck, liver or kidney cancer. The CDR3 reads CASSPGGDGEKLFF. The CDR3 DNA follows: TGTGCCAGCAGCCCTGGAGGGGATGGCGAAAAACTGTTTTTT. Together with reference TRBV11-2 and TRBJ1-4, the CDR3 gives the full variable domain: EAGVAQSPRYKIIEKRQSVAFWCNPISGHATLYWYQQILGQGPKLLIQFQNNGVVDDSQLPKDRFSAERLKGVDSTLKIQPAKLEDSAVYLCASSPGGDGEKLFFGSGTQLSVL.